These 21 T cell receptor beta chains were sequenced from one sample in a study of T cell responses to AZD1222 COVID-19 vaccine. Profiling relied on immunoSEQ multiplex PCR, and the TCRdb table lists in-frame clones only, not all of them. The profile shows 150,000 to 180,000 clones, less than 90% of them singletons. The sample consisted of peripheral blood, taken on day 0 of AZD1222 vaccination. The receptor source for this set is an adult in good health.

This chain connects TRBV2 to TRBJ1-5; 8 bases fit TRBD1. V was clipped by 6 bases and J by 6 bases; unmatched bases: 10. This CDR3 contains 15 residues. Germline values: CDR1 SNHLY, CDR2 FYNNEI. CDR3 residues: CASSMTGAVGQPQHF. DNA of the CDR3: TGTGCCAGCAGCATGACAGGGGCGGTCGGTCAGCCCCAGCATTTT.

The rearrangement links TRBV9 to TRBJ1-5; D perhaps matches TRBD1 (6 bases). V lost 4 bases to trimming and J lost 1 base, with 6 bases between them. The CDR3 covers 13 residues. Germline V CDR1 and CDR2: SGDLS, YYNGEE. The CDR3 region has the DNA TGTGCCAGCAGCCAGGGGAGCAATCAGCCCCAGCATTTT. It codes for CASSQGSNQPQHF.

V and J are TRBV6-5 and TRBJ2-5; D possibly uses TRBD1 or TRBD2 (6 bases each). Germline loops: CDR1 MNHEY, CDR2 SVGAGI. Trimming took off 8 bases at V and 4 bases at J, with 14 bases between the two ends. CDR3 length equals 13 residues. The CDR3 here is CASSGAGVETQYF. The DNA for the CDR3 is TGTGCCAGCTCGGGGGCCGGAGTAGAGACCCAGTACTTC.

This chain joins TRBV6-5 and TRBJ2-7, with D maybe TRBD2 (7 bases). The CDR3 runs 13 residues. V gave up 7 bases and J gave up 3 bases, with 13 bases separating them. From germline, CDR1 is MNHEY and CDR2 SVGAGI. CDR3 protein: CASNWGGNYEQYF. The CDR3 DNA reads TGTGCCAGCAATTGGGGGGGCAACTACGAGCAGTACTTC.

The rearrangement joins TRBV5-1 to TRBJ1-1, with 9 nucleotides matching TRBD1. Germline CDR1 is SGHRS and CDR2 is YFSETQ. Germline trimming cut 4 bases from V and 7 bases from J; bases unmatched to any gene: 5. The CDR3 consists of 13 residues. CDR3 sequence (DNA): TGCGCCAGCAGCACCGGGACAGGGAATGAAGCTTTCTTT. This codes for CASSTGTGNEAFF.

This rearrangement joins TRBV10-3 to TRBJ2-3, with unresolved D. Germline values: CDR1 ENHRY, CDR2 SYGVKD. The CDR3 covers 14 residues. Trimming stripped 0 bases from V and 4 bases from J, with 8 bases between. Here the CDR3 DNA reads TGTGCCATCAGTGAGTCCCCCTTTGCAGATACGCAGTATTTT. Its translation: CAISESPFADTQYF.

This chain uses TRBV5-4 with TRBJ2-5; 9 nucleotides match TRBD1. The CDR3 runs to 15 residues. The junction had 9 bases not matched to a gene; V was cut back by 4 bases and J by 5 bases. Per germline, CDR1 SGHNT and CDR2 YYREEE (reference sequence). This chain's CDR3 is CASSRWTGEEETQYF. The CDR3 coding sequence is TGTGCCAGCAGCCGATGGACAGGGGAGGAGGAGACCCAGTACTTC.

The gene calls are TRBV12-3 or TRBV12-4 and TRBJ1-5; D ambiguous. This CDR3 contains 13 residues. Trimming took 1 base from V and 5 from J, leaving 6 bases between them. CDR3 protein: CASSLEGYQPQHF. CDR3 DNA: TGTGCCAGCAGTTTAGAAGGTTATCAGCCCCAGCATTTT.

The chain recombines TRBV3-1 (or the pseudogene TRBV3-2) with TRBJ2-7; 8 bases are shared with TRBD2. V lost 3 bases and J lost 4; bases outside the gene matches: 14. CDR3 size: 17 residues. The germline CDR1 and CDR2 sequences are LGHDT and YNNKEL (reference sequence). The CDR3, as DNA: TGTGCCAGCAGCCAGGCCCTGGGCGGGGGGCAATCATACGAGCAGTACTTC. Amino acid sequence: CASSQALGGGQSYEQYF.

This chain uses TRBV3-1 (or the pseudogene TRBV3-2) with TRBJ2-4; no definite D call. Germline V gene data show CDR1 as LGHDT and CDR2 as YNNKEL (reference sequence). This CDR3 is 16 amino acids long. V was cut by 5 bases and J by 0 bases, with 14 bases left in between. The CDR3 sequence: CASSSYSDLAKNIQYF. The CDR3 region has the DNA TGTGCCAGCAGCTCTTACTCCGACCTAGCCAAAAACATTCAGTACTTC.

The chain has TRBV28 and TRBJ1-3; D is unresolved. Trimming took 4 bases from V and 0 from J, leaving 10 bases between them. The CDR3 runs 15 residues. Germline V gene lookup returns CDR1 MDHEN and CDR2 SYDVKM. The chain's CDR3 is CASSSQGISGNTIYF. Here the CDR3 DNA reads TGTGCCAGCAGTTCTCAAGGGATCTCTGGAAACACCATATATTTT.

This chain uses TRBV19 with TRBJ1-5, with a tentative D call TRBD1 (5 bases). The CDR3 totals 13 residues. Germline V CDR1 and CDR2: LNHDA, SQIVND (reference sequence). V was shortened by 5 bases and J by 5 bases, with 10 bases between the two germline ends. The CDR3 DNA is TGTGCCAGTAGTTGGGGGTCAGATCAGCCCCAGCATTTT. Translation: CASSWGSDQPQHF.

This sequence joins TRBV27 and TRBJ2-2; D unclear. Germline V gene sequence: CDR1 MNHEY, CDR2 SMNVEV (reference sequence). The CDR3 extends over 17 amino acids. V was pared by 3 bases and J by 4 bases, with 18 bases between. The CDR3 loop is CASSFTRPLRSTGELFF. CDR3 DNA: TGTGCCAGCAGTTTCACTCGTCCCCTGAGAAGCACCGGGGAGCTGTTTTTT.

V and J are TRBV18 and TRBJ1-3, with no clear D. This CDR3 region has 14 residues. V was cut by 3 bases and J by 7 bases, with 13 bases left in between. CDR1 and CDR2 from the germline V gene are KGHSH and LQKENI. The CDR3 sequence is CASSPWEGLNTIYF. CDR3 DNA sequence: TGTGCCAGCTCACCTTGGGAAGGTCTTAACACCATATATTTT.

The chain has TRBV7-8 and TRBJ1-4; D may be TRBD1 (5 bases). The length of the CDR3 is 18 residues. Germline CDR1 SGHVS, CDR2 FQNEAQ. Trimming shortened V by 1 base and J by 2 bases, and 17 bases separated the two germline ends. The CDR3: CASSLVGMGTSTNEKLFF. The CDR3 coding sequence is TGTGCCAGCAGCTTAGTCGGGATGGGGACTTCCACTAATGAAAAACTGTTTTTT.

This chain links TRBV6-2 or TRBV6-3 with TRBJ1-6; D uncertain. Germline CDR1 MNHEY, CDR2 SVGEGT. V lost 6 bases and J 8 bases, leaving 20 bases between the germline ends. The CDR3 is 16 residues long. The chain's CDR3 is CASSPDPRRVDSPLHF. CDR3 DNA: TGTGCCAGCAGCCCCGACCCTCGAAGGGTGGATTCACCCCTCCACTTT.

The chain joins TRBV18 to TRBJ1-5, with D perhaps matching TRBD1 (6 bases). This CDR3 contains 15 residues. Germline V gene data show CDR1 as KGHSH and CDR2 as LQKENI. V was cut by 3 bases and J by 2 bases, with 11 bases left in between. The CDR3 bases are TGTGCCAGCTCACCGGGGGGGCTGGGCAATCAGCCCCAGCATTTT. Amino acid sequence: CASSPGGLGNQPQHF. The complete variable domain, with remaining parts taken from reference TRBV18 and TRBJ1-5, reads NAGVMQNPRHLVRRRGQEARLRCSPMKGHSHVYWYRQLPEEGLKFMVYLQKENIIDESGMPKERFSAEFPKEGPSILRIQQVVRGDSAAYFCASSPGGLGNQPQHFGDGTRLSIL.

The V call is TRBV7-9, the J call TRBJ1-4; tentatively, D is TRBD1 (5 bases). CDR3 length equals 14 residues. The germline V gene encodes CDR1 SEHNR and CDR2 FQNEAQ (reference sequence). V lost 5 bases to trimming and J lost 6 bases, with 13 bases between them. CDR3: CASSPGVRYEKLFF. CDR3 bases: TGTGCCAGCAGCCCGGGGGTTCGGTATGAAAAACTGTTTTTT.

This chain links TRBV11-2 with TRBJ2-1; D not certain. Germline CDR1 and CDR2: SGHAT and FQNNGV. Trimming cost V 1 base and J 6 bases, with 13 bases left between them. The CDR3 is 15 residues long. The CDR3 DNA is TGTGCCAGCAGCTTAGGATTCAGATTAAGCAATGAGCAGTTCTTC. Translation: CASSLGFRLSNEQFF.

In nucleotides, the CDR3 is TGTGCCAGCAGCTTAGGAGGTATAGGGAACACCGGGGAGCTGTTTTTT. It specifies CASSLGGIGNTGELFF. V and J are TRBV11-1 and TRBJ2-2; unclear D gene. Germline assignment: CDR1 SGHAT and CDR2 FQDESV (reference sequence). The CDR3 runs 16 residues. The V gene lost 1 base and the J gene lost 1 base, with 10 bases spanning the gap.

This clone was found once. V and J are TRBV7-9 and TRBJ2-2, with D unclear. Germline-derived CDR1 and CDR2 are SEHNR and FQNEAQ (reference sequence). The CDR3 runs to 14 residues. V was pared by 3 bases and J by 1 base, with 6 bases between. The DNA of the CDR3 is TGTGCCAGCAGCTTTAGTTTGAACACCGGGGAGCTGTTTTTT. Translating it yields CASSFSLNTGELFF.